The text below deals with one TCR beta chain. Its antigen is unknown. Regions amplified from RNA transcripts were the TCR beta CDR3 regions. RT-PCR in the first round (using the HTBI primer set) targeted the TCR CDR3. Using its own MiXCR run on the multiplex PCR reads, TCRdb lists one record per CDR3 protein. There are approximately 530,000 distinct CDR3 sequences in the sample; roughly a sixth occur only once, and roughly 18% lies in the top ten. PBMCs were sourced from roughly 9.1 ml fresh peripheral blood. The CDR3 length is 14 residues. The germline V gene has CDR1 SQVTM and CDR2 ANQGSEA. The junction had 5 bases not matched to a gene; V was cut back by 1 base and J by 6 bases. These data are taken from a study of T cells in Graves' hyperthyroidism and ophthalmopathy. General study results and limits: Stable hyperthyroidism was separated from ophthalmopathy by a model based on 13 V-J features.

This TCR was recovered from a woman aged 18-29 years with Graves' hyperthyroidism. The chain recombines TRBV29-1 with TRBJ2-1, with TRBD1 identical over 8 bases. Sequenced material: blood. The CDR3 sequence: CSVEARTGFNEQFF. DNA of the CDR3: TGCAGCGTTGAAGCCAGGACAGGGTTCAATGAGCAGTTCTTC.